These 17 T cell receptor beta chains were sequenced from one sample in a study of T cell responses to AZD1222 COVID-19 vaccine (dated by TCRdb to the early 2020s). Libraries were constructed by the immunoSEQ multiplex PCR assay. TCRdb re-hosts the immuneACCESS table, in-frame sequences only. Its copies lack some clones; in the studies checked, an unresolved V gene accounts for under half of them, and the cause for the rest is not known. The sample yields approximately 150,000 clones; over 90% were counted once. The leading ten clones occupy around 5.4% of the sample. Sample time point, as interpreted from the label and publication: baseline before first vaccination. The starting material was peripheral blood, obtained on day 0 of AZD1222 vaccination. All receptors derive from an adult in good health.

The chain employs TRBV7-6 and TRBJ1-1; perhaps TRBD1 as D (6 bases). Trimming cost V 4 bases and J 4 bases, with 19 bases left between them. Germline V gene data show CDR1 as SGHVS and CDR2 as FNYEAQ. The CDR3 totals 16 residues. The CDR3 spells CASSSPLGASGTEAFF. In DNA form, the CDR3 reads TGTGCCAGCAGCTCACCGTTGGGGGCGTCGGGCACTGAAGCTTTCTTT.

The V and J genes are TRBV5-4 and TRBJ1-2; no clear D. Germline assignment: CDR1 SGHNT and CDR2 YYREEE (reference sequence). The CDR3 is made up of 16 amino acids. V was shortened by 2 bases and J by 4 bases, with 18 bases between the two germline ends. The CDR3 DNA reads TGTGCCAGCAGCTTATTGGCGAGGTCACCCCCCTATGGCTACACCTTC. Translated, it gives CASSLLARSPPYGYTF.

V and J are TRBV29-1 and TRBJ1-2; the D gene is possibly TRBD1 (5 bases). V shed 2 bases and J shed 4 bases, with 11 bases lying between them. The CDR3 contains 13 residues. Germline V gives CDR1 SQVTM, CDR2 ANQGSEA. The CDR3 here is CSVESSGGYGYTF. The CDR3 region has the DNA TGCAGCGTTGAATCTTCCGGGGGCTATGGCTACACCTTC.

This CDR3 is CASRHYQDRYNEQFF. CDR3 sequence (DNA): TGTGCCAGCAGACACTACCAAGACAGATACAATGAGCAGTTCTTC. The rearrangement links TRBV6-6 to TRBJ2-1; a weak D match, TRBD1 (5 bases). Germline loops: CDR1 MNHNY, CDR2 SVGAGI (reference sequence). The CDR3 extends over 15 amino acids. Trimming shortened V by 6 bases and J by 4 bases, and 16 bases separated the two germline ends.

V is TRBV5-1 and J is TRBJ2-5; tentative D call: TRBD2 (5 bases). V was cut by 0 bases and J by 4 bases, with 16 bases left in between. The CDR3 covers 16 residues. Per germline, CDR1 SGHRS and CDR2 YFSETQ. This CDR3 reads CASSLAPTGFGETQYF. The DNA of the CDR3 is TGCGCCAGCAGCTTGGCCCCAACGGGGTTTGGAGAGACCCAGTACTTC. The variable domain in full, with the rest retrieved from reference TRBV5-1 and TRBJ2-5, is KAGVTQTPRYLIKTRGQQVTLSCSPISGHRSVSWYQQTPGQGLQFLFEYFSETQRNKGNFPGRFSGRQFSNSRSEMNVSTLELGDSALYLCASSLAPTGFGETQYFGPGTRLLVL.

The count of this clone is one. V is TRBV28 and J is TRBJ1-2; D call uncertain. Between the trimmed V and J ends, which lost 3 bases and 3 bases, there was a span of 11 bases. Germline CDR1 MDHEN, CDR2 SYDVKM. This CDR3 spans 14 amino acids. The CDR3, as DNA: TGTGCCAGCAGTTTCTTGCGGGGAGACTATGGCTACACCTTC. Translated: CASSFLRGDYGYTF.

This chain connects TRBV6-5 to TRBJ1-2, with D uncertain. Germline loops: CDR1 MNHEY, CDR2 SVGAGI. Trimming cost V 2 bases and J 4 bases, with 11 bases left between them. The CDR3 spans 14 residues. The CDR3 coding sequence is TGTGCCAGCAGTTACGATGCTGCTCCCTATGGCTACACCTTC. Its translation: CASSYDAAPYGYTF.

This chain connects TRBV28 to TRBJ1-2; D call uncertain. The CDR3 totals 12 residues. V lost 6 bases, J lost 3 bases, and 8 bases lay in between. Germline CDR1 is MDHEN and CDR2 is SYDVKM. Here the CDR3 reads CASRHPDYGYTF. In nucleotides, the CDR3 is TGTGCCAGCAGACACCCTGACTATGGCTACACCTTC.

This clone is termed medium-sized (0.01 to 0.1%). The chain recombines TRBV18 with TRBJ1-5; unclear D gene. Per germline, CDR1 KGHSH and CDR2 LQKENI. Trimming shortened V by 3 bases and J by 4 bases, and 13 bases separated the two germline ends. This CDR3 is built from 15 residues. In nucleotides, the CDR3 is TGTGCCAGCTCACCGAGCCGATCCAGAAATCAGCCCCAGCATTTT. It translates to CASSPSRSRNQPQHF.

The count of this clone is one. The junction departs from germline at one end; a sequencing error may be responsible. V gene TRBV29-1 combines with J gene TRBJ2-2, with a weak D call TRBD1 (5 bases). Germline V gene lookup returns CDR1 SQVTM and CDR2 ANQGSEA. The CDR3 spans 13 residues. Written as DNA, the CDR3 is TGCAGCGTTGAATCAGGGAACAACGGGGAGCTGTTTTTT. Its translation is CSVESGNNGELFF.

This chain uses TRBV18 with TRBJ2-3; the D is unclear. Per the germline V gene, CDR1 is KGHSH and CDR2 is LQKENI. Trimming took off 3 bases at V and 2 bases at J, with 9 bases between the two ends. This CDR3 spans 14 amino acids. For the CDR3, the DNA is TGTGCCAGCTCACCCTCGACACTCACAGATACGCAGTATTTT. Encoded protein: CASSPSTLTDTQYF.

CDR3 nucleotide sequence: TGTGCCAGTAAGAGCGGGGGAGGGACCGGGGAGCTGTTTTTT. This translates into CASKSGGGTGELFF. V gene TRBV19 combines with J gene TRBJ2-2; 8 bases match TRBD2. The CDR3 is 14 residues long. Germline V gene sequence: CDR1 LNHDA, CDR2 SQIVND (reference sequence). V trimming: 7 bases; J trimming: 5 bases; junction bases outside the gene matches: 6. The entire variable domain, with the rest obtained from reference TRBV19 and TRBJ2-2, is as follows: DGGITQSPKYLFRKEGQNVTLSCEQNLNHDAMYWYRQDPGQGLRLIYYSQIVNDFQKGDIAEGYSVSREKKESFPLTVTSAQKNPTAFYLCASKSGGGTGELFFGEGSRLTVL.

The rearrangement uses TRBV6-5 and TRBJ2-7, with a weak D call TRBD1 (6 bases). CDR1 MNHEY and CDR2 SVGAGI come from the germline V gene. V shed 7 bases and J shed 2 bases, with 15 bases lying between them. The CDR3 totals 14 residues. For the CDR3, the DNA is TGTGCCAGCATAGGTCTGACAGGAGCCTACGAGCAGTACTTC. Amino acids: CASIGLTGAYEQYF.

The chain has TRBV27 and TRBJ2-7; 7 bases match TRBD1. V shed 6 bases and J 3 bases; nucleotides not matched to a gene: 14. Per the germline V gene, CDR1 is MNHEY and CDR2 is SMNVEV (reference sequence). The CDR3 runs to 16 residues. CDR3 DNA sequence: TGTGCCAGCAGCCGCTCCGGGACAGAAGTTTACTACGAGCAGTACTTC. Its translation is CASSRSGTEVYYEQYF.

The table lists this clone with a few counts. The chain uses TRBV4-1 and TRBJ2-7; TRBD2 matches 8 bases. Germline V gives CDR1 MGHRA, CDR2 YSYEKL. The trim removed 0 bases at V and 3 bases at J, leaving 4 bases unmatched. The CDR3 totals 15 residues. CDR3 loop: CASSQDRAGVYEQYF. The CDR3 nucleotides are TGCGCCAGCAGCCAAGATCGAGCGGGAGTCTACGAGCAGTACTTC.

This sequence joins TRBV9 and TRBJ1-3, with D tentatively TRBD1 (6 bases). Germline CDR1 SGDLS, CDR2 YYNGEE. Trimming left V 3 bases short and J 7 bases short, with 14 bases between. The CDR3 has 14 amino acids. The CDR3 protein is CASSESRRGNTIYF. DNA of the CDR3: TGTGCCAGCAGCGAGAGCCGGAGGGGGAACACCATATATTTT.

The table lists this clone with many counts. The chain has TRBV13 and TRBJ2-5; TRBD2 matches 10 bases. V shed 2 bases, J shed 3 bases, and the junction held 6 bases outside the gene matches. This CDR3 comprises 16 residues. Germline V gives CDR1 PRHDT, CDR2 FYEKMQ (reference sequence). The CDR3, as DNA: TGTGCCAGCAGCTTATCCAGCGGGGGGGCCGAAGAGACCCAGTACTTC. This sequence encodes CASSLSSGGAEETQYF.